The source of this TCR beta chain is a study of blood T cell repertoires in COVID-19. Clones were sequenced by immunoSEQ multiplex PCR, and TCRdb holds only the in-frame ones, with some missing. Of 65,000 or so clones listed, about 92% are singletons. The ends lost 3 bases at V and 5 bases at J; junction bases unmatched: 6. Germline CDR1 is KGHDR and CDR2 is SFDVKD. The CDR3 contains 15 residues. Specimen: peripheral blood. The clonotype was recovered from a man aged 55 to 69 with acute or convalescent COVID-19. V is TRBV24-1 and J is TRBJ2-5, with 9 nucleotides matching TRBD1. The CDR3 is CATSDAQGAGETQYF. CDR3 nucleotides: TGTGCCACCAGTGATGCACAGGGGGCCGGGGAGACCCAGTACTTC.